This T cell receptor (beta chain) was recorded in a study of blood T cell repertoires in COVID-19. The table came from immunoSEQ multiplex PCR; TCRdb's copy has only in-frame clones and leaves some out. The sample consists of about 200,000 clones, roughly 85% of them appearing once. This CDR3 has 14 amino acids. Trimming stripped 1 base from V and 2 bases from J, with 8 bases between. Germline V gives CDR1 MGHDK, CDR2 SYGVNS. This receptor was obtained from a woman aged 80 or older with acute or convalescent COVID-19. Sequencing input: peripheral blood. The chain uses TRBV25-1 and TRBJ1-1; D gene uncertain. CDR3 sequence: CASSELGGNTEAFF. The DNA for the CDR3 is TGTGCCAGCAGTGAATTGGGAGGAAACACTGAAGCTTTCTTT.